The 14 T cell receptor beta chains in this list originate from one sample, sequenced in a study of blood T cell repertoires in COVID-19. Method: immunoSEQ multiplex PCR; TCRdb's copy keeps in-frame clones and lacks some. The profile shows 85,000 to 100,000 clones, about 86% of them singletons. Sequenced input: peripheral blood. The origin of the receptors is a man in his forties or fifties with COVID-19, enrolled during active disease.

The J gene is TRBJ2-4, the V gene TRBV9, with a possible D match to TRBD2 (5 bases). V lost 0 bases and J lost 0, with 13 bases in between. The CDR3 extends over 17 amino acids. Germline loops: CDR1 SGDLS, CDR2 YYNGEE. The CDR3 DNA follows: TGTGCCAGCAGCGTAGGGCCCGAGAGGGTAGCCAAAAACATTCAGTACTTC. This codes for CASSVGPERVAKNIQYF.

The chain is built from TRBV9 and TRBJ2-7, with D uncertain. Germline V lookup: CDR1 SGDLS, CDR2 YYNGEE. The V end was cut by 4 bases, the J end by 2 bases, with 10 bases between. There are 13 residues in the CDR3. This chain's CDR3 is CASSLRTAYEQYF. CDR3 nucleotide sequence: TGTGCCAGCAGCCTACGAACCGCCTACGAGCAGTACTTC.

CDR3 sequence (DNA): TGTGCCTGGAGTGTACGCAGGGTGAATCAGCCCCAGCATTTT. Translation gives CAWSVRRVNQPQHF. The genes are TRBV30 and TRBJ1-5; tentatively, D is TRBD1 (5 bases). The CDR3 is made up of 14 amino acids. Germline CDR1 GTSNPN, CDR2 SVGIG (reference sequence). Trimming pared 0 bases from V and 4 bases from J, leaving 10 bases between.

This clone was recorded only once. The gene calls are TRBV3-1 (or the pseudogene TRBV3-2) and TRBJ2-3, with 9 bases aligning to TRBD2. Trimming at V came to 4 bases and at J to 5 bases, leaving 4 bases not matched to a gene. In germline, CDR1 is LGHDT, CDR2 YNNKEL (reference sequence). This CDR3 has 14 amino acids. The CDR3 reads CASSLSGGKDTQYF. In DNA, the CDR3 is TGTGCCAGCAGCCTTAGCGGGGGTAAAGATACGCAGTATTTT.

CDR3 DNA sequence: TGTGCAAGTCGCTCTTCGACAGGGGGCGAGGGTGGCTACACCTTC. Amino acid sequence: CASRSSTGGEGGYTF. This chain uses TRBV12-2 with TRBJ1-2; whether TRBD1, the table's D call, matches the DNA was not checked. TRBV12-2 is termed a pseudogene. The CDR3 runs 15 residues.

This chain joins TRBV2 and TRBJ1-1; D remains unclear. The CDR3 covers 13 residues. Germline CDR1 and CDR2: SNHLY and FYNNEI. Deletions cut 4 bases from V and 3 bases from J, with 9 bases between. CDR3 bases: TGTGCCAGCAGTGGCGAAGACTACACTGAAGCTTTCTTT. Protein product: CASSGEDYTEAFF.

The chain joins TRBV7-9 to TRBJ1-6; D may be TRBD1 (6 bases). CDR1 and CDR2 (germline): SEHNR, FQNEAQ (reference sequence). The CDR3 consists of 17 residues. The V end was cut by 1 base, the J end by 0 bases, with 10 bases between. The CDR3 bases are TGTGCCAGCAGCTTAGGTACAGGGAGCTCCTATAATTCACCCCTCCACTTT. As protein: CASSLGTGSSYNSPLHF.

The chain uses TRBV6-5 and TRBJ2-7; TRBD2 agrees at 7 bases. J gave up 3 bases and V 6 bases, and 8 bases lay outside the gene matches. The CDR3 extends over 14 amino acids. Germline V CDR1 and CDR2: MNHEY, SVGAGI. CDR3 DNA: TGTGCCAGCAGCCTAAGCGGGATCAACTACGAGCAGTACTTC. This sequence encodes CASSLSGINYEQYF.

This clone has a single count. The chain combines TRBV27 with TRBJ1-1; TRBD1 matches at 9 bases. This CDR3 is 16 amino acids long. The germline V gene has CDR1 MNHEY and CDR2 SMNVEV (reference sequence). V lost 1 base and J lost 2; bases outside the gene matches: 5. This CDR3 is CASSLYRGRRNTEAFF. In DNA, the CDR3 is TGTGCCAGCAGTTTATACAGGGGGCGAAGAAACACTGAAGCTTTCTTT.

The J gene is TRBJ2-2, the V gene TRBV27; 9 positions agree with TRBD2. In germline, CDR1 is MNHEY, CDR2 SMNVEV (reference sequence). The CDR3 totals 17 residues. With 6 bases clipped from V and 0 bases from J, the junction kept 8 bases outside the gene matches. The DNA of the CDR3 is TGTGCCAGCAGGACGACATCTAGCGGGGCGAACACCGGGGAGCTGTTTTTT. Translation: CASRTTSSGANTGELFF.

With regard to this clone: The junction differs from germline at one of its ends, possibly a read error. V gene TRBV7-2 combines with J gene TRBJ2-2; D is undetermined. The CDR3 runs to 12 residues. Germline loops: CDR1 SGHTA, CDR2 FQGNSA. In nucleotides, the CDR3 is TGTGCCAGCAGTTCCCTGAGACACACAGTTCGTTTT. Residues: CASSSLRHTVRF.

V usage is TRBV3-1 (or the pseudogene TRBV3-2) and J usage is TRBJ2-1, with TRBD2 matching 9 bases. This CDR3 has 15 amino acids. Looked up from germline, CDR1 is LGHDT and CDR2 is YNNKEL (reference sequence). Trimming at V came to 1 base and at J to 10 bases, leaving 8 bases not matched to a gene. CDR3 residues: CASSQGIAGAVEQFF. DNA of the CDR3: TGTGCCAGCAGCCAAGGAATAGCGGGGGCGGTAGAGCAGTTCTTC.

The chain combines TRBV6-5 with TRBJ2-1, with D maybe TRBD1 (6 bases). The V end lost 7 bases, the J end lost 3 bases, and 16 bases lay between the germline ends. CDR3 length equals 15 residues. The germline V gene encodes CDR1 MNHEY and CDR2 SVGAGI. The CDR3 nucleotides read TGTGCCAGCACCCCAGGGGTGGCTCTCTACAATGAGCAGTTCTTC. This encodes CASTPGVALYNEQFF.

The chain couples TRBV5-1 to TRBJ1-3; no reliable D call. Trimming removed 0 bases at V and 0 bases at J, with 13 bases between. Germline V lookup: CDR1 SGHRS, CDR2 YFSETQ. The CDR3 extends over 17 amino acids. CDR3 region: CASSLERYGTSGNTIYF. CDR3 nucleotide sequence: TGCGCCAGCAGCTTGGAGAGGTACGGAACCTCTGGAAACACCATATATTTT.